Detailed here is one TCR beta chain. Its specificity is not known. Assay used: immunoSEQ multiplex PCR; TCRdb lists only in-frame clones, some missing. The profile covers about half a million clones, with around 79% appearing a single time and under 15% taken by the ten largest. None of the donors, who were healthy HIV-negative adults, had recently had acute infections or vaccinations. This sample was included in a study of shared clonotypes between healthy human individuals. Findings of the study overall: Sampling covered nothing but blood. Tissue TCR repertoires likely differ from those found in blood.

The CDR3 sequence is 14 residues long. Germline lookup yields CDR1 SGHKS and CDR2 YYEKEE (reference sequence). Trimming pared 1 base from V and 3 bases from J, leaving 10 bases between. The V call is TRBV5-5, the J call TRBJ1-1; D possibly corresponds to TRBD1 (5 bases). This TCR derives from a woman aged 35 to 49 in good health. Some clones in this sample may be carry-over from other donors' samples. The sequencing sample was made of PBMCs. CDR3 coding DNA: TGTGCCAGCAGCTTGCAGGGAGGGCACACTGAAGCTTTCTTT. Translation gives CASSLQGGHTEAFF.